The entry below describes one T cell receptor (beta chain). Germline V gives CDR1 KGHSH, CDR2 LQKENI. The length of the CDR3 is 15 residues. Trimming removed 6 bases from V and 3 bases from J; junction bases left unmatched: 6. This PCR relied on a set of 60 Vbeta primers and 13 Jbeta primers. Sequencing was performed with immunoSEQ multiplex PCR; in TCRdb, only in-frame clones are kept and a portion is missing. The table lists some 130,000 clones, nearly 80% of them singletons. The sample originates from a study of cytomegalovirus exposure and HLA in healthy donors. Sequenced material: PBMCs. J is TRBJ1-5 and V is TRBV18; TRBD1 aligns across 9 bases. The clonotype comes from a man aged 25 to 45 in good health and CMV-seronegative. CDR3 DNA: TGTGCCAGCTCGCCGGACAGGGGTTACAATCAGCCCCAGCATTTT. This encodes CASSPDRGYNQPQHF.